The 28 T cell receptor beta chains presented below share a single source sample, sequenced in a study of cytomegalovirus exposure and HLA in healthy donors. Assay used: immunoSEQ multiplex PCR; TCRdb lists only in-frame clones, some missing. The sample yields 200,000 or so clones, less than 85% seen once. The sequencing input was PBMCs. These receptors were collected from a woman between 18 and 30 years old in good health and CMV-seronegative.

J is TRBJ2-7 and V is TRBV4-2; 9 bases map to TRBD1. This CDR3 has 17 amino acids. Unmatched junction bases numbered 10, after V lost 0 bases and J lost 4 bases. CDR1 LGHNA and CDR2 YNFKEQ come from the germline V gene. Here the CDR3 DNA reads TGTGCCAGCAGCCAAGATAGACGGACAGGGGACCCTTACGAGCAGTACTTC. This translates into CASSQDRRTGDPYEQYF.

J is TRBJ1-2 and V is TRBV5-1; unclear D gene. Between the trimmed V and J ends, which lost 7 bases and 2 bases, there was a span of 6 bases. This CDR3 region has 11 residues. Germline CDR1 SGHRS, CDR2 YFSETQ. CDR3 bases: TGCGCCAGCCAAGGGAACTATGGCTACACCTTC. Protein sequence: CASQGNYGYTF.

The chain links TRBV9 to TRBJ1-2; 7 bases map to TRBD1. Trimming at V came to 3 bases and at J to 4 bases, leaving 6 bases not matched to a gene. Germline CDR1 is SGDLS and CDR2 is YYNGEE. There are 14 residues in the CDR3. Here the CDR3 reads CASSARTGRYGYTF. The DNA of the CDR3 is TGTGCCAGCAGCGCCCGGACAGGCCGCTATGGCTACACCTTC.

Written as DNA, the CDR3 is TGTGCCAGCAGCTTAGCGTTTACAGGGGACGAGCAGTACTTC. The encoded protein is CASSLAFTGDEQYF. The chain uses TRBV7-8 and TRBJ2-7; 7 nucleotides line up with TRBD1. J gave up 5 bases and V 0 bases, and 4 bases lay outside the gene matches. This CDR3 is 14 amino acids long. Germline V gene sequence: CDR1 SGHVS, CDR2 FQNEAQ.

CDR3: CASSLISNTEAFF. DNA for the CDR3: TGTGCCAGCAGCTTAATATCGAACACTGAAGCTTTCTTT. The chain is built from TRBV5-6 and TRBJ1-1; no definite D call. Trimming took 2 bases from V and 1 from J, leaving 6 bases between them. The germline V gene encodes CDR1 SGHDT and CDR2 YYEEEE. This CDR3 is 13 amino acids long.

V is TRBV6-1 and J is TRBJ2-2; 8 nucleotides agree with TRBD1. This CDR3 has 18 residues. CDR1 and CDR2 from the germline V gene are MNHNS and SASEGT. V lost 2 bases and J lost 4; bases outside the gene matches: 12. The CDR3 DNA is TGTGCCAGCAGTGAATGGAGGACAGGGTCTAGGGTCACCGGGGAGCTGTTTTTT. Its translation is CASSEWRTGSRVTGELFF.

V gene TRBV12-5 combines with J gene TRBJ1-1; no firm D call. The CDR3 totals 11 residues. Trimming shortened V by 9 bases and J by 4 bases, and 9 bases separated the two germline ends. Germline V gene sequence: CDR1 LGHNT, CDR2 FRNRAP. For the CDR3, the DNA is TGTGCTAGCCTCAGGACCACTGAAGCTTTCTTT. Translated, it gives CASLRTTEAFF. Drawing the rest from reference TRBV12-5 and TRBJ1-1, the complete variable domain is DARVTQTPRHKVTEMGQEVTMRCQPILGHNTVFWYRQTMMQGLELLAYFRNRAPLDDSGMPKDRFSAEMPDATLATLKIQPSEPRDSAVYFCASLRTTEAFFGQGTRLTVV.

Remarks on this clone: At the DNA level, this CDR3 is encoded by other sequences in the same sample as well. The chain links TRBV10-3 to TRBJ2-5; TRBD2 is a possible D gene (5 bases). Germline lookup yields CDR1 ENHRY and CDR2 SYGVKD. The V and J ends lost 10 bases and 1 base respectively, with 13 bases between them. The length of the CDR3 is 13 residues. The CDR3 reads CATRGSLQETQYF. In nucleotides, the CDR3 is TGTGCCACCCGGGGATCGCTCCAAGAGACCCAGTACTTC.

This clone was counted once. The chain joins TRBV25-1 to TRBJ1-1, with D maybe TRBD1 (5 bases). Trimming pared 7 bases from V and 1 base from J, leaving 10 bases between. Germline V gives CDR1 MGHDK, CDR2 SYGVNS. The CDR3 totals 13 residues. CDR3 residues: CASTTTANTEAFF. CDR3 nucleotides: TGTGCCAGCACCACGACAGCGAACACTGAAGCTTTCTTT. The full variable domain, in which reference TRBV25-1 and TRBJ1-1 provide the parts outside the CDR3, is EADIYQTPRYLVIGTGKKITLECSQTMGHDKMYWYQQDPGMELHLIHYSYGVNSTEKGDLSSESTVSRIRTEHFPLTLESARPSHTSQYLCASTTTANTEAFFGQGTRLTVV.

This chain uses TRBV18 with TRBJ1-1; TRBD1 agrees at 8 bases. CDR3 length equals 14 residues. CDR1 and CDR2 (germline): KGHSH, LQKENI. With 6 bases clipped from V and 2 bases from J, the junction kept 5 bases outside the gene matches. The CDR3, as DNA: TGTGCCAGCTCCGACAGGGGTTTAAACACTGAAGCTTTCTTT. It yields the protein CASSDRGLNTEAFF.

The chain recombines TRBV2 with TRBJ1-5, with no clear D. Per the germline V gene, CDR1 is SNHLY and CDR2 is FYNNEI. V gave up 6 bases and J gave up 7 bases, with 7 bases separating them. This CDR3 is 11 amino acids long. DNA for the CDR3: TGTGCCAGCAGGAGGGAACAGCCCCAGCATTTT. Amino acids: CASRREQPQHF.

The gene calls are TRBV10-3 and TRBJ1-1; TRBD1 aligns across 8 bases. V trimming: 5 bases; J trimming: 6 bases; junction bases outside the gene matches: 5. Germline lookup yields CDR1 ENHRY and CDR2 SYGVKD. This CDR3 spans 13 amino acids. The CDR3 protein is CAISPDRGSEAFF. The DNA for the CDR3 is TGTGCCATCAGTCCAGACAGGGGCTCTGAAGCTTTCTTT.

The chain couples TRBV9 to TRBJ1-5; TRBD1 aligns across 9 bases. CDR1 is SGDLS and CDR2 is YYNGEE in the germline V gene. The ends lost 3 bases at V and 6 bases at J; junction bases unmatched: 4. This CDR3 is built from 14 residues. The CDR3 spells CASSEGQGPQPQHF. The CDR3 DNA follows: TGTGCCAGCAGCGAAGGACAGGGGCCTCAGCCCCAGCATTTT.

This chain joins TRBV2 and TRBJ1-5; weak D call: TRBD1 (6 bases). CDR1 is SNHLY, CDR2 FYNNEI, per germline. With 8 bases removed from V and 11 bases from J, the gap between germline ends came to 19 bases. This CDR3 region has 13 residues. The chain's CDR3 is CASGQRESVAQHF. CDR3 nucleotide sequence: TGTGCCAGCGGACAGCGAGAATCAGTGGCCCAGCATTTT.

The V gene is TRBV5-1, the J gene TRBJ1-1; D call uncertain. The length of the CDR3 is 13 residues. CDR1 is SGHRS, CDR2 YFSETQ, per germline. Trimming removed 4 bases at V and 6 bases at J, with 13 bases between. DNA of the CDR3: TGCGCCAGCAGCACCGGACGGTTGCCTGAAGCTTTCTTT. It specifies CASSTGRLPEAFF.

This clone was observed a few times. The V and J genes are TRBV5-4 and TRBJ2-1; a weak D match, TRBD2 (5 bases). CDR1 is SGHNT and CDR2 is YYREEE in the germline V gene (reference sequence). This CDR3 contains 12 residues. V lost 3 bases and J lost 4, with 5 bases in between. The DNA of the CDR3 is TGTGCCAGCAGCTCGGGATACAATGAGCAGTTCTTC. It translates to CASSSGYNEQFF.

The chain links TRBV27 to TRBJ1-4; D perhaps matches TRBD1 (6 bases). This CDR3 contains 15 residues. V was cut by 10 bases and J by 1 base, with 16 bases left in between. The germline V gene encodes CDR1 MNHEY and CDR2 SMNVEV (reference sequence). CDR3 sequence: CATGQNPRTNEKLFF. The DNA of the CDR3 is TGTGCCACCGGACAGAACCCACGAACTAATGAAAAACTGTTTTTT.

V is TRBV27 and J is TRBJ1-2, with a weak D call TRBD1 (6 bases). Germline CDR1 reads MNHEY; CDR2 reads SMNVEV (reference sequence). Trimming stripped 6 bases from V and 1 base from J, with 21 bases between. This CDR3 contains 17 residues. The CDR3 is CASSRGPGQIINYGYTF. The CDR3 DNA follows: TGTGCCAGCAGCCGGGGGCCTGGGCAGATCATTAACTATGGCTACACCTTC.

The chain joins TRBV6-1 to TRBJ1-5, with TRBD1 as a possible D gene (6 bases). CDR1 MNHNS and CDR2 SASEGT come from the germline V gene. The CDR3 sequence is 15 residues long. Trimming removed 4 bases from V and 5 bases from J, with 15 bases in between. CDR3 region: CASSARWGADQPQHF. The CDR3 DNA sequence: TGTGCCAGCAGTGCTCGATGGGGGGCCGATCAGCCCCAGCATTTT.

CDR3 in DNA: TGTGCCAGCTCTCAGGGGGCGGAAAACGCCTACGAGCAGTACTTC. It codes for CASSQGAENAYEQYF. The chain uses TRBV18 and TRBJ2-7; 8 nucleotides match TRBD1. Losses at the gene ends were 6 bases for V and 2 bases for J; bases not matched to a gene: 9. CDR3 length: 15 amino acids. Per germline, CDR1 KGHSH and CDR2 LQKENI. Combining the CDR3 with reference TRBV18 and TRBJ2-7 gives the whole variable domain NAGVMQNPRHLVRRRGQEARLRCSPMKGHSHVYWYRQLPEEGLKFMVYLQKENIIDESGMPKERFSAEFPKEGPSILRIQQVVRGDSAAYFCASSQGAENAYEQYFGPGTRLTVT.

The chain combines TRBV5-1 with TRBJ1-5; TRBD1 matches 7 bases. V shed 4 bases and J 1 base; nucleotides not matched to a gene: 5. Per the germline V gene, CDR1 is SGHRS and CDR2 is YFSETQ. There are 15 residues in the CDR3. The chain's CDR3 is CASSRTGDSNQPQHF. The CDR3 nucleotides read TGCGCCAGCAGCCGTACAGGGGACAGCAATCAGCCCCAGCATTTT.

This clone was counted at least ten times. In the same sample, other DNA sequences code for this CDR3. This chain joins TRBV6-1 and TRBJ2-7, with TRBD2 matching over 7 bases. The CDR3 is 14 amino acids. Germline CDR1 MNHNS, CDR2 SASEGT. The trim removed 5 bases at V and 0 bases at J, leaving 4 bases unmatched. CDR3 in amino acids: CASSSGTTSYEQYF. CDR3 sequence (DNA): TGTGCCAGCAGTTCCGGGACTACCTCCTACGAGCAGTACTTC.

The V gene is TRBV30, the J gene TRBJ1-2; 8 nucleotides align to TRBD1. In germline, CDR1 is GTSNPN, CDR2 SVGIG (reference sequence). The CDR3 contains 13 residues. DNA for the CDR3: TGTGCATCGAAGCGGACAGGGAACTATGGCTACACCTTC. It encodes CASKRTGNYGYTF.

This clone occurred once. The genes are TRBV29-1 and TRBJ2-4; D is undetermined. V lost 2 bases and J lost 2, with 7 bases in between. CDR1 SQVTM and CDR2 ANQGSEA come from the germline V gene. There are 13 residues in the CDR3. In DNA, the CDR3 is TGCAGCGTTGAAAGTCCTCCCAAAAACATTCAGTACTTC. It is translated as CSVESPPKNIQYF.

With respect to this clone: In the same sample, other DNA sequences code for this CDR3. The V call is TRBV4-2, the J call TRBJ2-7; D call uncertain. CDR1 is LGHNA and CDR2 is YNFKEQ in the germline V gene. V gave up 1 base and J gave up 1 base, with 5 bases separating them. CDR3 length: 13 amino acids. The CDR3, as DNA: TGTGCCAGCAGCCAAGGGGGATCCTACGAGCAGTACTTC. It encodes CASSQGGSYEQYF.

V and J are TRBV6-1 and TRBJ2-6, with D possibly being TRBD1 (5 bases). Germline V gene lookup returns CDR1 MNHNS and CDR2 SASEGT. The CDR3 consists of 15 residues. With 0 bases removed from V and 2 bases from J, the gap between germline ends came to 5 bases. The CDR3 sequence: CASSEADTGANVLTF. As DNA, the CDR3 is TGTGCCAGCAGTGAAGCGGACACTGGGGCCAACGTCCTGACTTTC.

The gene calls are TRBV10-3 and TRBJ1-4; perhaps TRBD1 as D (6 bases). Germline V gives CDR1 ENHRY, CDR2 SYGVKD. The CDR3 length is 15 residues. Between the trimmed V and J ends, which lost 4 bases and 3 bases, there was a span of 12 bases. CDR3 loop: CAISVQGGPNEKLFF. The CDR3 DNA is TGTGCCATCAGTGTACAGGGTGGGCCTAATGAAAAACTGTTTTTT.

For this clone: The sample holds other DNA sequences that translate to the same CDR3. The rearrangement joins TRBV5-1 to TRBJ2-7, with 7 bases that match TRBD2. Germline values: CDR1 SGHRS, CDR2 YFSETQ. This CDR3 comprises 14 residues. The junction had 2 bases not matched to a gene; V was cut back by 0 bases and J by 2 bases. CDR3 nucleotides: TGCGCCAGCAGCTTGGTAGCGGGCGCCTACGAGCAGTACTTC. Amino acid sequence: CASSLVAGAYEQYF. Complete variable domain (other parts from reference TRBV5-1 and TRBJ2-7): KAGVTQTPRYLIKTRGQQVTLSCSPISGHRSVSWYQQTPGQGLQFLFEYFSETQRNKGNFPGRFSGRQFSNSRSEMNVSTLELGDSALYLCASSLVAGAYEQYFGPGTRLTVT.